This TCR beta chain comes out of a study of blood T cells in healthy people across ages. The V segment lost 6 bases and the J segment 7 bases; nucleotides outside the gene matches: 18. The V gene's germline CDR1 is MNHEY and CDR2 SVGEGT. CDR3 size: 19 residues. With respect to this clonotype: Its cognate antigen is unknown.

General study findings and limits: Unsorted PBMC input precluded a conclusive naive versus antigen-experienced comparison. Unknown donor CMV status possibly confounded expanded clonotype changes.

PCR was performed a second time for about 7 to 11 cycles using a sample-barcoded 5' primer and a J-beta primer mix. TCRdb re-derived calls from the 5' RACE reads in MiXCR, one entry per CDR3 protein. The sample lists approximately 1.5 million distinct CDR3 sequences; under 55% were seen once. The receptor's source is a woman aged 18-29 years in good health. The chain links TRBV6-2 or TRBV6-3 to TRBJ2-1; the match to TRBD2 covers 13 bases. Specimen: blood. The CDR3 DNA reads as TGTGCCAGCAGCGATCCCCCCACGACTAGCGGGAGGCTCCTAAATGAGCAGTTCTTC. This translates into CASSDPPTTSGRLLNEQFF.